This T cell receptor beta chain appears in the sequencing data of a study of Tregs in tolerant kidney transplant recipients. Study summary: A roughly three-day belatacept mixed lymphocyte reaction, sometimes plus 5-day graft donor restimulation, preceded CD4+CD25+CD127- sorting. Recipient cells were told from donor cells by antibody staining. Study-wide points: Activated donor B cell expansion appeared to reveal the most relevant donor-specific TCRbeta repertoire.

Germline assignment: CDR1 MNHEY and CDR2 SVGAGI. Trimming left V 6 bases short and J 5 bases short, with 6 bases between. The length of the CDR3 is 11 residues. Turning to this clone: The antigen remains unidentified.

Assay used: immunoSEQ multiplex PCR; TCRdb lists only in-frame clones, some missing. The repertoire consists of fewer than 20,000 clones, with about two thirds occurring once and the leading ten covering roughly 3%. The source material was Tregs from blood cultured with allogeneic cells. This clonotype was sampled from a human donor in good health. The chain uses TRBV6-5 and TRBJ2-3; D tentatively fits TRBD1 or TRBD2 (5 bases each). CDR3 nucleotide sequence: TGTGCCAGCAGGAGGGGAGATACGCAGTATTTT. Translation gives CASRRGDTQYF.